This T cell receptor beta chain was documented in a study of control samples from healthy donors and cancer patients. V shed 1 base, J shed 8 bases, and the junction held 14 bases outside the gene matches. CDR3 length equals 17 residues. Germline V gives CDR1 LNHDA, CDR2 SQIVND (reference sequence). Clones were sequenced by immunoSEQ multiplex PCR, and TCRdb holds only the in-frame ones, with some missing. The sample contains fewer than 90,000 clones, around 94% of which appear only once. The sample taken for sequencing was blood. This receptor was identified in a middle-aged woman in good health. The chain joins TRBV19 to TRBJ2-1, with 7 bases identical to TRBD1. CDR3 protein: CASSIGFVGQWGHEQFF. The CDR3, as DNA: TGTGCCAGTAGTATAGGATTTGTGGGACAGTGGGGCCATGAGCAGTTCTTC. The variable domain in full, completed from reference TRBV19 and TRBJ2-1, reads DGGITQSPKYLFRKEGQNVTLSCEQNLNHDAMYWYRQDPGQGLRLIYYSQIVNDFQKGDIAEGYSVSREKKESFPLTVTSAQKNPTAFYLCASSIGFVGQWGHEQFFGPGTRLTVL.